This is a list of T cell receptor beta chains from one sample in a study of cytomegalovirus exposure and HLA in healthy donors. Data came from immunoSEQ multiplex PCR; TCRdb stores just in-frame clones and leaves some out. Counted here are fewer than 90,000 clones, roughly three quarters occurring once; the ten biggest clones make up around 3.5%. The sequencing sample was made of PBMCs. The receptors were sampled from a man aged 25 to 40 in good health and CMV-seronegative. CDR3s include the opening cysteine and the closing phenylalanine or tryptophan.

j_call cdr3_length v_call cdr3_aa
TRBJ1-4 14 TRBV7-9 CASSFSSGGEKLFF
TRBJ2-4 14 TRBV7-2 CASSLGGRPNIQYF
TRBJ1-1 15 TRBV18 CASSPGGAEDTEAFF
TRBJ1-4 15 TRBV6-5 CASSPRRATNEKLFF
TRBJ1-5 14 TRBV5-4 CASSLTGSNQPQHF
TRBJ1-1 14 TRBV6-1 CASSNRWENTEAFF
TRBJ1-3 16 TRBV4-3 CASSQQGAGSGNTIYF
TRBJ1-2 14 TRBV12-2 CASRLGVGEDGYTF
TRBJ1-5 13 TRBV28 CASNDRAGQPQHF
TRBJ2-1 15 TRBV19 CASSIGLAGGNEQFF
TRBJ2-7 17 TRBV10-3 CAISDQARQARPYEQYF
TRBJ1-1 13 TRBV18 CASSPHGRGEAFF
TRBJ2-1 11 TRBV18 CASSLQAEQFF
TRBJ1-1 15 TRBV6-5 CASSLRTGGNTEAFF
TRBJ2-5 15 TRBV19 CASTKSGSEVETQYF
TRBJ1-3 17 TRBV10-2 CASSESYSPLRGNTIYF
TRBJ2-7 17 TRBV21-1 CASSKDGRDRVSCGQYF
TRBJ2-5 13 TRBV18 CASSPNRQGEQYF
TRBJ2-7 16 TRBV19 CASSSRLARGNYEQYF
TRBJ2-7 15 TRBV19 CASSIVQTGGNEQYF
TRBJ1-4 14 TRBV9 CASSETGLNEKLFF
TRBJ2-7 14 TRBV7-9 CASTDSRGPYEQYF
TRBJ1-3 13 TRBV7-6 CASSSKGLDTIYF
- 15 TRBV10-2 CASSRTGTGVHEQYF
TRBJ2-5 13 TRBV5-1 CASSSYLQETQYF
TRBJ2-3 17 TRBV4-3 CASSGRTTGRGTDTQYF